This T cell receptor beta chain came from a study of blood T cell repertoires in COVID-19. Study-level background: Sites in the United States, Italy and Spain provided acute and convalescent COVID-19 samples. T cells, B-cell-depleted T cells, or PBMCs provided the cDNA or gDNA that served as material.

Measured with immunoSEQ multiplex PCR; TCRdb has only the in-frame clones, and not every one. The table has 150,000 or so clones, roughly 89% seen once. V gave up 1 base and J gave up 2 bases; unmatched junction bases: 4. CDR1 is SGHAT, CDR2 FQNNGV, per germline. There are 15 residues in the CDR3. The sequence was obtained from a man aged 50-59 years with acute or convalescent COVID-19. The chain has TRBV11-2 and TRBJ2-5, with 7 bases identical to TRBD1. Specimen: peripheral blood. CDR3 sequence: CASSLGHRGQETQYF. The CDR3 DNA reads TGTGCCAGCAGCTTAGGCCACAGGGGACAAGAGACCCAGTACTTC.